This T cell receptor beta chain is drawn from a study of cytomegalovirus exposure and HLA in healthy donors (dated by TCRdb to 2017 to 2019). Regarding the study in general: According to an earlier analysis of a few hundred of the donors, some 180 million T cells yielded 90 million to 140 million unique TCR beta sequences and approximately 300 Gb of sequence data. HLA typing included class I and class II loci at four-digit resolution. The number of donors typed differed by locus, with about 629-630 for A, B, C, DRB1 and DQB1, 522 for DQA1, about 610 for DPA1, and around 450 for DPB1. Among around 400 genotyped donors of the cohort, an average of approximately 240,000 unique TCR beta nucleotide sequences was sequenced per donor, of which about 19% were non-productive. In a later genetic analysis, genome-wide SNP genotypes for about three fifths of the roughly 670 donors were used, and that subset was treated as a discovery cohort. Because of strong linkage in the cohort, roughly five DR-DQ haplotypes were treated as single units for association and clustering. The aim of the study was to test whether cataloging public T cell receptors could identify signatures of past pathogen exposure. Every repertoire in the discovery cohort had been generated on one and the same sequencing platform. A later analysis re-analyzed previously published TCR beta repertoires from 666 donors and added high-resolution HLA genotyping to study TCR occurrence patterns. To decide whether each TCR beta V gene segment behaved as functional or pseudogenic, an earlier analysis of approximately 620 of the donors relied on high-throughput TCR beta sequencing. Donor age, sex, ethnicity and CMV serostatus were compiled together with the repertoire data. In addition to the first cohort of hundreds of subjects, a separate validation cohort of approximately 130 different subjects was used. The study combined high-throughput TCR immunosequencing, statistical association of individual TCRs with disease status, and machine learning to predict cytomegalovirus infection status. Rather than drawing on any new phenotypic data, the later analysis identified candidate immune exposures from TCR beta sequences and the way those sequences occurred across donors. Of the 398 genotyped donors, over 80% were placed in the genetic ancestry cluster associated with self-reported Caucasian donors. The T cell repertoires of 550 to 850 subjects were profiled by immunosequencing and related to cytomegalovirus serostatus. About 330 gigabases of sequencing data and around 85 million unique TCR sequences made up an early release that covered 640 HLA-typed donors. Points the paper makes about the study in general: In a later analysis, around 17,000 TCR beta sequences were associated with specific HLA alleles at a false discovery rate of 0.05. A further reported finding was that TCR beta sequences accurately predicted the HLA-A and HLA-B alleles for most subjects in the first cohort. Correlated functional status among segregating V segments might reflect linkage disequilibrium, but an unknown experimental factor could not be ruled out. A cluster of highly shared sequence variants was judged likely to be a technical artifact of the sequencing pipeline. According to a later analysis, TCR association rates differed among HLA loci, with DRB1 alleles showing the most associated TCRs and HLA-C alleles showing the fewest. In a later analysis, several top co-occurrence clusters were reported to appear linked to parvovirus B19, influenza, CMV and Epstein-Barr virus. In vitro tests confirmed that three of the cytomegalovirus-associated TCR beta chains recognize cytomegalovirus antigens. Over 15 rarely observed V segments, including chromosome 9 orphons, were excluded from the earlier analysis of several hundred of the donors because counts were too low. An association between a missense DCLRE1C variant and V-gene and J-gene trimming of TCR beta chains was found in a later genetic analysis and replicated in an independent cohort. The classifier was reported to diagnose cytomegalovirus status with high specificity and sensitivity in both the original cohort and the validation cohort. In an earlier analysis of 587 of the donors, most TCR beta V segments appeared in productive rearrangements about 87% or about 30% of the time, broadly matching IMGT annotations. A total of fewer than 200 TCR beta chains were listed by the study as associated with cytomegalovirus. The authors suggested that the approach could potentially be extended to other disease states and immunological phenotypes. In a later genetic analysis, fewer N-insertions in productive TCRs were reported among donors in an Asian-associated ancestry cluster than the roughly 700-donor mean. In a later analysis, HLA-associated TCR beta chains were found to be more clonally expanded and to have lower generation probabilities than equally common non-associated chains. Because the 87-base-pair reads could not distinguish some IMGT-functional V segments, including TRBV6-2 and TRBV6-3, those segments were excluded. The cohort was sequenced for TCR beta chains only, and without alpha or paired-chain data the features that could be detected were limited. Because some donors lacked HLA typing at each locus, the association tests relied only on the typed subset. In a later analysis, most CMV-associated TCR beta chains were found to appear HLA-restricted, with HLA associations seemingly driven largely by CMV exposure. The only immune exposure information available for the cohort was CMV serostatus. When HLA alleles, especially DR and DQ, strongly co-occurred, attributing TCR associations to individual alleles was difficult. While some public TCRs were present in many individuals, most TCR sequences turned up only very rarely across donors. The presence/absence analyses assumed that sequencing depth was roughly uniform across donors, and that assumption may not be true.

In total, fewer than 750 healthy bone marrow donors made up the cohort. At the time of sampling, all cohort members were nominally healthy, though unrecorded immune exposures were likely present. The donor tested CMV seronegative and was one of the 352 seronegative cohort members. A peripheral blood sample was provided by each donor, and peripheral blood mononuclear cells were used for TCR beta sequencing. The Qiagen DNeasy Blood Extraction Kit was used to extract genomic DNA from the blood cell samples. The library was produced with the immunoSEQ multiplex PCR assay. The multiplex PCR relied on a mix of 60 forward primers for TCR Vbeta segments and 13 reverse primers for TCR Jbeta segments. A multiplex PCR assay on genomic DNA amplified the CDR3 region of rearranged TCR beta genes. The amplified TCR beta libraries were sequenced on the Illumina HiSeq System as 87-base-pair reads. As for how the authors treated the data: Across the roughly 670 repertoires, a later analysis counted tens of millions of unique TCR beta chains, some 11 million of which were shared by at least two donors. To remove PCR and sequencing errors, raw reads were error-corrected and collapsed into unique sequences using a nearest-neighbor algorithm that merged closely related sequences. V, D and J gene segments were assigned by aligning CDR3 sequences to IMGT reference sequences. Each retained sequence needed at least a six-nucleotide match to both a V gene segment and a J gene segment. Rearrangements were classified as productive when the CDR3 lacked stop codons and remained in frame with V and J, and all other rearrangements were classified as non-productive. Following IMGT convention, CDR3 was defined as the stretch from the second conserved V-encoded cysteine up to the conserved J-encoded phenylalanine. The earlier analysis of about 610 of the donors excluded any sequence lacking an unambiguous match to a single V gene segment. An earlier analysis of approximately 590 of the donors classified V segments as functional when productive rearrangements were above 56.7% and as segregating when the standard deviation between donors was above 5%. A statistical classification framework was built to diagnose cytomegalovirus status from the catalog of TCR beta chain sequences. V and J gene assignment, in a later analysis, came from comparing TCR nucleotide sequences with IMGT/GENE-DB human TR gene sequences. A later analysis assigned CDR3 sequences and most-parsimonious VDJ recombination scenarios with the TCRdist pipeline. A later analysis defined each TCR beta chain by its CDR3 amino acid sequence plus V-gene family, and excluded reads lacking a unique V-gene family. As a way to deal with suspected cross-contamination and a sequencing artifact, a later analysis dropped hundreds of nucleotide sequences that were highly shared and had low generation probability. A later analysis calculated a clonal expansion index for each public chain from normalized within-repertoire ranks of inferred template counts. In a later analysis, generation probabilities were computed with a VDJ recombination model fitted to out-of-frame rearrangements, and the resulting probabilities were checked against IGoR. Hypergeometric tests were used in a later analysis to score TCR-TCR, TCR-HLA and TCR-CMV co-occurrence, with a repertoire-size bias correction applied to the TCR pairs. In a later analysis, false discovery rates were estimated by permuting HLA or CMV assignments 20 times. A later analysis grouped co-occurring TCRs with DBSCAN, adding TCRdist sequence similarity when clustering within HLA-allele-positive subsets. For co-occurrence clustering, repertoires with fewer than 30,000 or more than 120,000 public chains were excluded, along with roughly 5 repertoires with anomalous nucleotide sharing. The table comes from immuneACCESS by way of TCRdb, which keeps in-frame sequences with V and J called. Part of the clones is missing from these tables; in studies checked, under half for an unresolved V gene and the rest for unknown reasons. V and J calls and clone size are as listed in that table; D and trimming were resolved from the DNA. Across this sample there are about 120,000 clones, with 75% to 90% seen only once. The ten largest clonotypes hold around 2.2% of the sample.

Regarding this clone: It lacks a known antigen. There are no base qualities to consult, and no much larger clone falls within one base.

The CDR1 and CDR2 encoded by the germline V gene are SNHLY and FYNNEI. Inclusive of the bounding cysteine and phenylalanine, the CDR3 is 17 residues long. The entry retains the CDR3 DNA only, 51 bases that are in frame from base 1. V loses 3 bases of germline sequence and J loses 8 bases, and the interval between the two ends is 23 bases. The sequenced sample was PBMCs. The sequence derives from a man between 25 and 39 years old in good health and CMV-seronegative. The receptor chain draws on TRBV2 and TRBJ2-1, with a weak D call of TRBD2 (6 bases match). The nucleotides are TGTGCCAGCAGTGATCCCCGGCCCCCCTCTAGCGAGGATGAGCAGTTCTTC. This gives the protein CASSDPRPPSSEDEQFF.